The rows below give T cell receptor beta chains drawn from one sample of a study of T cell responses to AZD1222 COVID-19 vaccine. TCRdb's copy holds only in-frame clones and misses some; the assay was immunoSEQ multiplex PCR. Of 90,000 to 150,000 clones in the sample, around 89% were seen once. This sample comprised peripheral blood, obtained on day 0 of AZD1222 vaccination. All receptors come from an adult in good health. Each CDR3 is given with its conserved first and last residue. A D gene is named only where the DNA matches it firmly. Clone size appears in some rows only: once, few, many, or a class for an expanded clone.

j_gene	d_gene	v_gene	abundance	CDR3nt	CDR3aa
TRBJ2-5	-	TRBV7-9	-	TGTGCCAGCAGCCGTAACACAGGGCTGGAGACCCAGTACTTC	CASSRNTGLETQYF
TRBJ1-5	-	TRBV18	-	TGTGCCAGCTCACCACGAGGAATCACAGTGCAGCCCCAGCATTTT	CASSPRGITVQPQHF
TRBJ2-7	TRBD1	TRBV5-1	-	TGCGCCAGCAGGTCAGGGGGCTTGGGAGAGCAGTACTTC	CASRSGGLGEQYF
TRBJ1-3	-	TRBV4-2	-	TGTGCCAGCAGCCAAGGGGGTACCGGGACTAACTCTGGAAACACCATATATTTT	CASSQGGTGTNSGNTIYF
TRBJ2-3	-	TRBV13	-	TGTGCCAGCAGCTTAGTGGGCACAGATACGCAGTATTTT	CASSLVGTDTQYF
TRBJ1-3	-	TRBV28	few	TGTGCCAGCAGCCGAGGGGGGGCTGGAAACACCATATATTTT	CASSRGGAGNTIYF
TRBJ1-2	-	TRBV28	-	TGTGCCAGCAGGCCAGACTATGGCTACACCTTC	CASRPDYGYTF
TRBJ2-7	TRBD1	TRBV18	once	TGTGCCAGCTCTCGGGACAGGGTTGTCTACGAGCAGTACTTC	CASSRDRVVYEQYF
TRBJ2-1	-	TRBV6-5	few	TGTGCCAGCAGTACAGACAGTCTATACAATGAGCAGTTCTTC	CASSTDSLYNEQFF
TRBJ2-7	TRBD1	TRBV28	once	TGTGCCAGCACCGATCCCGGGACAGGGGCCTACGAGCAGTACTTC	CASTDPGTGAYEQYF
TRBJ2-5	TRBD2	TRBV5-1	once	TGCGCCAGCAGCTTTGCGGGGGGAGCCCAAGAGACCCAGTACTTC	CASSFAGGAQETQYF
TRBJ1-5	-	TRBV27	-	TGTGCCAGCAGTTTATCCCAGAGCAATCAGCCCCAGCATTTT	CASSLSQSNQPQHF
TRBJ2-7	-	TRBV24-1	-	TGTGCCACCAGTGATGGTCTGGGGGGCTACGAGCAGTACTTC	CATSDGLGGYEQYF
TRBJ1-4	-	TRBV6-5	-	TGTGCCAGCAGTAGCCGCCAGGGAGGACGGGAAAAACTGTTTTTT	CASSSRQGGREKLFF
TRBJ1-5	TRBD1	TRBV27	-	TGTGCCAGCAGTGCTCCGGGACAGGGACGACCGGGGCCCCAGCATTTT	CASSAPGQGRPGPQHF
TRBJ1-2	TRBD1	TRBV6-6	-	TGTGCCAGCAGTCCCGGGACAGGGGGCGCGGGCAACTATGGCTACACCTTC	CASSPGTGGAGNYGYTF
TRBJ1-1	TRBD1	TRBV5-1	-	TGCGCCAGCAGCTTGCCTTTGACAGGGGCGAACACTGAAGCTTTCTTT	CASSLPLTGANTEAFF
TRBJ2-5	TRBD1	TRBV5-1	-	TGCGCCAGCAGCACCGGACAGGGAGGTATGGAGACCCAGTACTTC	CASSTGQGGMETQYF
TRBJ1-6	TRBD1	TRBV19	-	TGTGCCAGTAGTATAATCGGCAGGGGGGGGAATTCACCCCTCCACTTT	CASSIIGRGGNSPLHF
TRBJ1-2	TRBD1	TRBV18	-	TGTGCCAGCTCACCTGACAGGGCTGAGGGCTACACCTTC	CASSPDRAEGYTF
TRBJ2-5	-	TRBV6-2/TRBV6-3	-	TGTGCCAGCAGTTACTACGGGGGGCAACAAGAGACCCAGTACTTC	CASSYYGGQQETQYF
TRBJ1-1	-	TRBV7-2	few	TGTGCCAGCAGCTTTGGGCGTGAAGCTTTCTTT	CASSFGREAFF
TRBJ1-6	-	TRBV11-2	-	TGTGCCAGCACACAGGGTGCCTATAATTCACCCCTCCACTTT	CASTQGAYNSPLHF
TRBJ1-2	-	TRBV6-5	-	TGTGCCAGCAATTTCCGGGTTGGCTACACCTTC	CASNFRVGYTF
TRBJ1-6	TRBD1	TRBV9	-	TGTGCCAGCAGCACACCGGGACAGGGAACTTCACCCCTCCACTTT	CASSTPGQGTSPLHF
TRBJ2-1	TRBD2	TRBV11-2	-	TGTGCCAGCAGGGGCGGGGGGGCAGTCAATGAGCAGTTCTTC	CASRGGGAVNEQFF
TRBJ1-6	-	TRBV20-1	-	TGCAGTGCTAGTAGTCAAAATAATTCACCCCTCCACTTT	CSASSQNNSPLHF
TRBJ1-2	-	TRBV12-3/TRBV12-4	-	TGTGCCAGCAGTTTGGCAGGGTACGGCTACACCTTC	CASSLAGYGYTF
TRBJ1-1	-	TRBV4-1	-	TGCGCCAGCAGCCAAGCCGGCAAGGTGGTGGTAGGAACTGAAGCTTTCTTT	CASSQAGKVVVGTEAFF
TRBJ1-6	-	TRBV12-3/TRBV12-4	-	TGTGCCAGCAGTTTAGGAGGGCCCCCCCTCCACTTT	CASSLGGPPLHF
TRBJ1-3	-	TRBV11-2	-	TGTGCCAGCAGCATCCGGCCAGACTCTGGAAACACCATATATTTT	CASSIRPDSGNTIYF